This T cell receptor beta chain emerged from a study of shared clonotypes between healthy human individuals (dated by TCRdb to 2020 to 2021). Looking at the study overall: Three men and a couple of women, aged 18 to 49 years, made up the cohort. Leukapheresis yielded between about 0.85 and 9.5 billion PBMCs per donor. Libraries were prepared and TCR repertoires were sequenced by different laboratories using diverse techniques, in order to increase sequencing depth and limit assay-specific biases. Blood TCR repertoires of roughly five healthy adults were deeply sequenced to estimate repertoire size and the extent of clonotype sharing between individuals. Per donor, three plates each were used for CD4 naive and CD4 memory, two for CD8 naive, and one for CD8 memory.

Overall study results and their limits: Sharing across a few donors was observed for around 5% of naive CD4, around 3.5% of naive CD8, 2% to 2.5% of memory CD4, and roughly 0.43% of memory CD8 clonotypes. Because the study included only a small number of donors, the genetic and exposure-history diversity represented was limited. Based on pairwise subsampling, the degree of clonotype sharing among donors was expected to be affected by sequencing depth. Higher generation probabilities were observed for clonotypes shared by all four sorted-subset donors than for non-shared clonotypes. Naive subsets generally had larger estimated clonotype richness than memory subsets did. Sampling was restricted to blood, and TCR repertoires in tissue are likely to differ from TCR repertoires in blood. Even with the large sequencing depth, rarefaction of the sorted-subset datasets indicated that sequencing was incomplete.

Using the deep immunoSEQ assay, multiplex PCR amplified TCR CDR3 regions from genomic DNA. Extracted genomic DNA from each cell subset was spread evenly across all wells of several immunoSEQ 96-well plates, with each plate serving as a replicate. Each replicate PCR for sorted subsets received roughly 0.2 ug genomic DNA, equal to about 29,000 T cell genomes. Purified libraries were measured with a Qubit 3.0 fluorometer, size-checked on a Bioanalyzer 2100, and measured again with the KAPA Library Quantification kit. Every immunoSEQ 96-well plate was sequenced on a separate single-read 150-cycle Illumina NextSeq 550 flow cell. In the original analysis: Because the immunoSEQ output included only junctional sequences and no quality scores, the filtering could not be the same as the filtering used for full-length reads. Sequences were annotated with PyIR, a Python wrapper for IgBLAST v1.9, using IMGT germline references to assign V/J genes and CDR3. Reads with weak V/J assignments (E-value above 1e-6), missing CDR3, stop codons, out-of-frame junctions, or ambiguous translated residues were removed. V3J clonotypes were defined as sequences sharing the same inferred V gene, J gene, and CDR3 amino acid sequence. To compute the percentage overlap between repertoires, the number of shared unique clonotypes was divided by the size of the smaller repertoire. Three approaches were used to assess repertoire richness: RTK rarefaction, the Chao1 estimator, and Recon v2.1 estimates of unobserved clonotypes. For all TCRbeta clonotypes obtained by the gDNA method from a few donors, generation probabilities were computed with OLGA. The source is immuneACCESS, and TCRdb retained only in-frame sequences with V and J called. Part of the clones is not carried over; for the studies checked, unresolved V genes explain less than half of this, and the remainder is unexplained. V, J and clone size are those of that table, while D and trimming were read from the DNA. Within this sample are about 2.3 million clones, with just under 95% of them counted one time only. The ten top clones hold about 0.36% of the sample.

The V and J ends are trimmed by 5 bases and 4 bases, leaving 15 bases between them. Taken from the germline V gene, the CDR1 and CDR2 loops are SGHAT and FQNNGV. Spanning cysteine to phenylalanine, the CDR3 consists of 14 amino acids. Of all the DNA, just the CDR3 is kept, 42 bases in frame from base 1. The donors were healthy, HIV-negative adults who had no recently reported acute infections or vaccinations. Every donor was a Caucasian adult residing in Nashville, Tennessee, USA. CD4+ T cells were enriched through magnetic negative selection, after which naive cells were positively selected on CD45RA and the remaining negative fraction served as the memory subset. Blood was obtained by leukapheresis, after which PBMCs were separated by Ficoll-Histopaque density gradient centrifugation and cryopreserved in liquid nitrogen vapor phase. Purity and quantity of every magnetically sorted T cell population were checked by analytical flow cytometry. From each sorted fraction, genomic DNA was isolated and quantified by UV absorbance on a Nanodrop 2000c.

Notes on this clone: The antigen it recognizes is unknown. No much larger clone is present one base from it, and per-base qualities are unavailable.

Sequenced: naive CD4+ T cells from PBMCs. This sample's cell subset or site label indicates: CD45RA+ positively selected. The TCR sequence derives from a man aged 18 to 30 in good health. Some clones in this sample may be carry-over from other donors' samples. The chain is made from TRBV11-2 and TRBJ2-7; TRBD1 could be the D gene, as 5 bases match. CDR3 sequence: CASSTTDTPYEQYF. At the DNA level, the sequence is TGTGCCAGCAGCACGACGGACACCCCTTACGAGCAGTACTTC.